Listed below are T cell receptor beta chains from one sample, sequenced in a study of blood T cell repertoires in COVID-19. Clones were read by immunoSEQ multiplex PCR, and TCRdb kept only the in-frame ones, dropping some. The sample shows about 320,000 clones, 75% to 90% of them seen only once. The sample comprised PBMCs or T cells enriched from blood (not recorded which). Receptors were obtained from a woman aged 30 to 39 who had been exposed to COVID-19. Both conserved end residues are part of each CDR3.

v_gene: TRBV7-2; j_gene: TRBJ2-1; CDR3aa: CASSLKVTGGAEIEQFF
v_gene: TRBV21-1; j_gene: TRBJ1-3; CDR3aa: CASSKVGQGGGNTIYF
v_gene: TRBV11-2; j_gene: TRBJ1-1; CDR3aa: CASSIQGLNTEAFF
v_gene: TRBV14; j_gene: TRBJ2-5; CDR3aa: CASSLGLGLGGEETQYF
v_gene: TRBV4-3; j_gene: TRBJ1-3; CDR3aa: CASSRRGGGNTIYF
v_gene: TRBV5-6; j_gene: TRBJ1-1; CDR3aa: CASSLDRQGMNTEAFF
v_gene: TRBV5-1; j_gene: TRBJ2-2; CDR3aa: CASSPVTSGSRTGELFF
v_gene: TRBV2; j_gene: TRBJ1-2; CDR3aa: CASSENRTPNGYTF
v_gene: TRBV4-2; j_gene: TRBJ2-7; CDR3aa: CASSQDFGSGRDYEQYF
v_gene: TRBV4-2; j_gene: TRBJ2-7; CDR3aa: CASSQETSGARSYEQYF
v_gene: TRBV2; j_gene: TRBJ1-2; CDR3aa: CASTSYRAAGYTF
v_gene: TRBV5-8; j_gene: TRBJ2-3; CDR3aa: CASSLAVTSGTDTQYF
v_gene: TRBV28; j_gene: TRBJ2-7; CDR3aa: CASTVRGGLYEQYF
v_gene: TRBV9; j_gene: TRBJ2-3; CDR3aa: CASSVGSTSTDTQYF
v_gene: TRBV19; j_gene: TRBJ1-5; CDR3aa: CASSIGKTVGYSNQPQHF
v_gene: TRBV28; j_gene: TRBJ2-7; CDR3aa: CASRQSQDYEQYF
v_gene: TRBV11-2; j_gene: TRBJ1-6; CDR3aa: CASSLSETNSPLHF
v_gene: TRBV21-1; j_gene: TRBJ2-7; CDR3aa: CASSKFSDTTYEQYF
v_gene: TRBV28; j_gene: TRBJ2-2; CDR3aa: CASSLSGLGNTGELFF
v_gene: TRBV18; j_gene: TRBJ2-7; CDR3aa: CASSPGSGSPSSYEQYF
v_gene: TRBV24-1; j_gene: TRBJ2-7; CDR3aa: CATSDSSGSEVYEQYF
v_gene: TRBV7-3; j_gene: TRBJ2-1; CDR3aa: CASSFSGSPYNEQFF
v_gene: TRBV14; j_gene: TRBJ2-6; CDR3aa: CASSQGLGQGPLSGANVLTF
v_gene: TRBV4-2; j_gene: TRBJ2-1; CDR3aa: CASSQVQTAGGRNEQFF
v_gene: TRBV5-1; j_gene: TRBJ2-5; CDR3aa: CASSPSSGRSFWETQYF
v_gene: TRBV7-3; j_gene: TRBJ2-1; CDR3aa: CASSLMERASYNEQFF
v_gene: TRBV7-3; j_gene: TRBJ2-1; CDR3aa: CASSLTSTGVNNEQFF
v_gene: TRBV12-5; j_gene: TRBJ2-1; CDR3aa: CASGLVQIGGAGSYNEQFF
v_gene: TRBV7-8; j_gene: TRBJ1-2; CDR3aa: CASSLAVRTGGYGYTF
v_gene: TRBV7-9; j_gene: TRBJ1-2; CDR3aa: CASSPGQGGSPFYGYTF
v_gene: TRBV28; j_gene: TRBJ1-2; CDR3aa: CASSGTAKGYTF
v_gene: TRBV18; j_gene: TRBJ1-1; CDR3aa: CASSPREAIEAFF
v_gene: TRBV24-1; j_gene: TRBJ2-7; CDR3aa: CATSQEGAYEQYF